This T cell receptor beta chain was sequenced during a study of T cell responses to AZD1222 COVID-19 vaccine. Remarks on this clone: Its antigen is unknown.

Assay: immunoSEQ multiplex PCR; the TCRdb copy retains only in-frame clones and omits some. The profile shows 180,000 or so clones, approximately 90% of them singletons. Findings and caveats of the study: Spike-specific TCR breadth and depth were elevated following two AZD1222 doses. The span of vaccine-associated CD4 TCRs extended across spike, with dominance at 160-218 and 743-854. A mostly white British donor set with more females was recruited, and clonal diversity was possibly underestimated.

The CDR3 covers 15 residues. CDR1 is LNHDA, CDR2 SQIVND, per germline (reference sequence). Trimming at V came to 5 bases and at J to 9 bases, leaving 12 bases not matched to a gene. Pooling was applied to second doses at about 4 or about 12 weeks. Sample: peripheral blood, taken 28 days after the second AZD1222 dose. The gene calls are TRBV19 and TRBJ2-1, with 8 bases that match TRBD2. The receptor was derived from an adult who received the AZD1222 COVID-19 vaccine. CDR3 sequence (DNA): TGTGCCAGTAGTCCCCAGGGACTAGTCGTAGGTGAGCAGTTCTTC. It is translated as CASSPQGLVVGEQFF.